This T cell receptor (beta chain) was profiled in a study of cytomegalovirus exposure and HLA in healthy donors. About the study: Genotyping showed about 80% of fewer than 500 donors falling in the Caucasian-associated ancestry cluster. General study results and limits: In vitro confirmation showed three CMV-associated chains to be CMV antigen specific. It was likely that a cluster of highly shared sequence variants was a sequencing artifact.

Notes on this clone: The target antigen is unknown.

A multiplex PCR was run with 60 Vbeta primers and 13 Jbeta primers. Authors' processing steps: Counted up in a later analysis, unique TCR beta chains came to 65 million to 80 million, with about 10 million shared. Clones were read by immunoSEQ multiplex PCR, and TCRdb kept only the in-frame ones, dropping some. Clonal size and the V and J genes are those of that table, whereas D and trimming came from the DNA. This table has hundreds of thousands of clones, 82% appearing once. Per the germline V gene, CDR1 is SGHRS and CDR2 is YFSETQ. This CDR3 has 17 residues. Trimming stripped 1 base from V and 0 bases from J, with 11 bases between.

J is TRBJ2-6 and V is TRBV5-1, with D possibly being TRBD2 (5 bases). This clonotype originated in a man aged 35-49 years in good health and CMV-seropositive. The sample taken for sequencing was PBMCs. The CDR3 DNA reads as TGCGCCAGCAGCTTGCGAACGGGATTCTCTGGGGCCAACGTCCTGACTTTC. Amino acid sequence: CASSLRTGFSGANVLTF.